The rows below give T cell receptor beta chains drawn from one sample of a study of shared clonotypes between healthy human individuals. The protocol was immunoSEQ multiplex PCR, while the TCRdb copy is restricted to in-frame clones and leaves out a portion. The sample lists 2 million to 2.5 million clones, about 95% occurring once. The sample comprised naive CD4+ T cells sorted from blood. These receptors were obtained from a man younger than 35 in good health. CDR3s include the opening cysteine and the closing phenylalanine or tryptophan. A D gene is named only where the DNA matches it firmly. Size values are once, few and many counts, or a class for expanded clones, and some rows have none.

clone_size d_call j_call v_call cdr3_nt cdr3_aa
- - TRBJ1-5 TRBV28 TGTGCCAGCAGTTTGAGGGGCGCTCAGCCCCAGCATTTT CASSLRGAQPQHF
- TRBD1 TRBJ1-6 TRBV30 TGTGCCTGGAGGGCCCAGGACAGGGGGGATTCACCCCTCCACTTT CAWRAQDRGDSPLHF
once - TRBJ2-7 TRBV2 TGTGCCACAACGGAGGGGGTCCCCTCTTACGAGCAGTACTTC CATTEGVPSYEQYF
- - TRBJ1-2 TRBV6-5 TGTGCCAGCAGTTACGCCCGGACAGCCACCTATGGCTACACCTTC CASSYARTATYGYTF
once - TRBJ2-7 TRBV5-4 TGTGCCAGCAGTTCGGACAGAGCCTACGAGCAGTACTTC CASSSDRAYEQYF
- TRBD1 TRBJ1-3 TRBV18 TGTGCCAGCTCGCCCAGACCGACAGGGGTTGGAAACACCATATATTTT CASSPRPTGVGNTIYF
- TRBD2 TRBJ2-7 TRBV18 TGTGCCAGCTCTCCGGGACTACCTTACTACGAGCAGTACTTC CASSPGLPYYEQYF
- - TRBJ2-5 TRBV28 TGTGCCAGCAGTTTAATAGGGGAAGAGACCCAGTACTTC CASSLIGEETQYF
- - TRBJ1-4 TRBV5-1 TGCGCCAGCAGCTTGGAAGGTACGAAGGGGGAAAAACTGTTTTTT CASSLEGTKGEKLFF
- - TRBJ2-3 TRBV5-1 TGCGCCAGCAGCTGGGACCCCAGGACAGATACGCAGTATTTT CASSWDPRTDTQYF
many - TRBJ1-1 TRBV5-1 TGCGCCAGCAGCTTGGTAGAGGGGATGGGTACTGAAGCTTTCTTT CASSLVEGMGTEAFF
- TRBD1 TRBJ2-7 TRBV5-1 TGCGCCAGCAGCCTCGCGGACAGGGGGTACTCCTACGAGCAGTACTTC CASSLADRGYSYEQYF
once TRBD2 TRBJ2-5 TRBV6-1 TGTGCCAGCAGTGGCGGGGGGGCCCAAGAGACCCAGTACTTC CASSGGGAQETQYF
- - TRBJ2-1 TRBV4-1 TGCGCCAGCAGCCAAGCCCCACGGCGGACGATGAGGAATGAGCAGTTCTTC CASSQAPRRTMRNEQFF
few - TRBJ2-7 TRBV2 TGTGCCAGCAGTCCTGACAGCTCCTACGAGCAGTACTTC CASSPDSSYEQYF
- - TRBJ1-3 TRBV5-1 TGCGCCAGCAGCTTCGAGGGGTCGGGAAACACCATATATTTT CASSFEGSGNTIYF
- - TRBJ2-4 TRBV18 TGTGCCAGCTCATCCAGGGAAAACATTCAGTACTTC CASSSRENIQYF
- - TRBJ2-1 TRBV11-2 TGTGCCAGCAGCTTATTTGGGCCTCTAGTCAATGAGCAGTTCTTC CASSLFGPLVNEQFF
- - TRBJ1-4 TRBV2 TGTGCCAGCAGTGGGGCAGGGACTGAAAAACTGTTTTTT CASSGAGTEKLFF
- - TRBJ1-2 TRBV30 TGTGCCTGGAGCCCGACTACAGGGAATTCCGGTGGCTACACCTTC CAWSPTTGNSGGYTF
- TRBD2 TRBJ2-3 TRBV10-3 TGTGCCATCAGTGAGCCCCGTGGCCCGTGGGCGGGGGGGTCAGATACGCAGTATTTT CAISEPRGPWAGGSDTQYF
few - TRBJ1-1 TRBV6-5 TGTGCCAGCAGAGAGAACACTGAAGCTTTCTTT CASRENTEAFF
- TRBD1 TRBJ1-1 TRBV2 TGTGCCAGCAGGCAAAGGGGGCAGTTTAACACTGAAGCTTTCTTT CASRQRGQFNTEAFF
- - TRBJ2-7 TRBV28 TGTGCCAGCAGGTTTTCAGGGAACTCCTACGAGCAGTACTTC CASRFSGNSYEQYF
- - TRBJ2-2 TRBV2 TGTGCCAGCAGGCCGGACAGACCCTCGGGCACCGGGGAGCTGTTTTTT CASRPDRPSGTGELFF
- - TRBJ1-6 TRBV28 TGTGCCAGCAGTTTAACGGGGCCAATTAATTCACCCCTCCACTTT CASSLTGPINSPLHF
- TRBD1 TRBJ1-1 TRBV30 TGTGCCTGGACTGGGACAGCTAACACTGAAGCTTTCTTT CAWTGTANTEAFF
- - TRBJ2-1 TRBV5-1 TGCGCCAGCAGCTTGGCTGCAGATCCCTACAATGAGCAGTTCTTC CASSLAADPYNEQFF
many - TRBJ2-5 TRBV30 TGTGCCTGGAGCGAACAGGTCATGACCCAGTACTTC CAWSEQVMTQYF
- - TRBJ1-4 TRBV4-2 TGTGCCAGCAGCCAAGATGGGACACGGGGAAAACTGTTTTTT CASSQDGTRGKLFF
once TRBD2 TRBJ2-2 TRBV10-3 TGTGCCATCCGGGGGGCCGGGGAGCTGTTTTTT CAIRGAGELFF